The entry below gives a single TCR beta chain sequence along with its context. The sample is drawn from a study of cytomegalovirus exposure and HLA in healthy donors. The CDR3 spans 16 residues. V dropped 2 bases and J dropped 6; count of bases not matched to a gene: 9. Germline values: CDR1 MDHEN, CDR2 SYDVKM. Primers for the PCR totalled 60 Vbeta and 13 Jbeta. Data came from immunoSEQ multiplex PCR; TCRdb stores just in-frame clones and leaves some out. The top ten clones hold around 2.5% of a sample with over 110,000 clones, 78% of them seen once. The J gene is TRBJ1-5, the V gene TRBV28, with TRBD1 matching over 8 bases. Sequencing input: PBMCs. The clonotype comes from a woman between 18 and 29 years old in good health and CMV-seropositive. The CDR3 loop is CASSLSPAGGGQPQHF. As DNA, the CDR3 is TGTGCCAGCAGTTTAAGCCCCGCAGGGGGCGGTCAGCCCCAGCATTTT.